This T cell receptor (beta chain) was captured by sequencing in a study of blood T cell repertoires in COVID-19. Trimming cost V 3 bases and J 5 bases; bases outside gene matches: 11. There are 16 residues in the CDR3. Germline loops: CDR1 MGHDK, CDR2 SYGVNS. Data came from immunoSEQ multiplex PCR; TCRdb stores just in-frame clones and leaves some out. The data hold hundreds of thousands of clones, with around 87% observed a single time. The sample was peripheral blood. This chain joins TRBV25-1 and TRBJ2-5; 8 nucleotides align to TRBD2. The receptor comes from a human donor in a cohort sampled during active COVID-19. The CDR3 DNA is TGTGCCAGCAGTGACCCGGCCCGACTAGCGCCGGAGACCCAGTACTTC. Translation gives CASSDPARLAPETQYF. The full variable domain, with the rest looked up from reference TRBV25-1 and TRBJ2-5, is EADIYQTPRYLVIGTGKKITLECSQTMGHDKMYWYQQDPGMELHLIHYSYGVNSTEKGDLSSESTVSRIRTEHFPLTLESARPSHTSQYLCASSDPARLAPETQYFGPGTRLLVL.